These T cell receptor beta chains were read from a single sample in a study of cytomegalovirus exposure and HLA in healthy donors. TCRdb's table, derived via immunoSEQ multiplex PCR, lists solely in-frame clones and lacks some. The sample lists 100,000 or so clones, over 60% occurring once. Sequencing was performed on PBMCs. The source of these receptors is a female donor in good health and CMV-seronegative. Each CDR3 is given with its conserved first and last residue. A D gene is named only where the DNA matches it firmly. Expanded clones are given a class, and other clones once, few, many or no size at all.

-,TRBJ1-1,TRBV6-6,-,TGTGCCAGCAGTTACGGCGGGAACACTGAAGCTTTCTTT,CASSYGGNTEAFF
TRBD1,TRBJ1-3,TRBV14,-,TGTGCCAGCAGCCATAGGACAGGGTATGGAAACACCATATATTTT,CASSHRTGYGNTIYF
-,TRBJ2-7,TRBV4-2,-,TGTGCCAGCAGCCAAGCTTGGGACTCAGTCTACGAGCAGTACTTC,CASSQAWDSVYEQYF
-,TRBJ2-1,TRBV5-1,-,TGCGCCAGCAGCATGACCGGCGGGCTAACAAGCTCCTACAATGAGCAGTTCTTC,CASSMTGGLTSSYNEQFF
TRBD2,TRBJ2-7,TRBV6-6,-,TGTGCCAGCGACGGCGGGGGGATTTACGACGAGCAGTACTTC,CASDGGGIYDEQYF
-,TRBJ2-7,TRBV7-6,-,TGTGCCAGCAGCTTAAGTTGGAGCGAGCAGTACTTC,CASSLSWSEQYF
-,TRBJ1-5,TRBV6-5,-,TGTGCCAGCAGGCCGGGCCCAACAGGGAGCCAGCCCCAGCATTTT,CASRPGPTGSQPQHF
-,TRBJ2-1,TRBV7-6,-,TGTGCCAGCAGCTTCGAAGGACTACAAATCAATGAGCAGTTCTTC,CASSFEGLQINEQFF
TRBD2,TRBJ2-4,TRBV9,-,TGTGCCAGCAGCGGGTCCTCTAGACTAGCGGGGGGGCCTCTGGGAAACATTCAGTACTTC,CASSGSSRLAGGPLGNIQYF
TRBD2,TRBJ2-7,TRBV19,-,TGTGCCAGTTCCCCCTTGCGGGGGGGCTCCTACGAGCAGTACTTC,CASSPLRGGSYEQYF
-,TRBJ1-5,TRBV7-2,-,TGTGCCAGCAGCTTAGAAGGGACTTATAGCAATCAGCCCCAGCATTTT,CASSLEGTYSNQPQHF
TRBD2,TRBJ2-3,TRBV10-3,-,TGTGCCATCAGTGAGCGCCCTCCGGGGGGGGCCGTAGATACGCAGTATTTT,CAISERPPGGAVDTQYF
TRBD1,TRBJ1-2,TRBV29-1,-,TGCAGCGTCCACACAGGGGACTATGGCTACACCTTC,CSVHTGDYGYTF
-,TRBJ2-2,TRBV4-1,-,TGCGCCAGCAGCCAAGTCTCCGGGGAGCTGTTTTTT,CASSQVSGELFF
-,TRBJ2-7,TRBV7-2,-,TGTGCCAGCAGCTTATACAGACATGGGAGCTACGAGCAGTACTTC,CASSLYRHGSYEQYF
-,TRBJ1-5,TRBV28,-,TGTGCCAGCAGTTCCGGGACAAATAGCAATCAGCCCCAGCATTTT,CASSSGTNSNQPQHF
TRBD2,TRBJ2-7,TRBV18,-,TGTGCCAGCTCAGCCACACTAGCGGGGGGGACCTCCTACGAGCAGTACTTC,CASSATLAGGTSYEQYF
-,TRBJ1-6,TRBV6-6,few,TGTGCCAGCAGTCCCGGACTTAATTCACCCCTCCACTTT,CASSPGLNSPLHF
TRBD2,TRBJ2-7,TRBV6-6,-,TGTGCCAGCAGTTACTCCGGAGCGGGGGTTGGCGAGCAGTACTTC,CASSYSGAGVGEQYF
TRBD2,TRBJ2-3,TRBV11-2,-,TGTGCCAGCAGCTTAGCCAGCGGGGGCACAGATACGCAGTATTTT,CASSLASGGTDTQYF
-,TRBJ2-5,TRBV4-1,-,TGCGCCAGCAGCCCGCAGGGAACCCAAGAGACCCAGTACTTC,CASSPQGTQETQYF
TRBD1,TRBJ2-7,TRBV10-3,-,TGTGCCATCAGAACCTTGACAGGGGCCTCCTACGAGCAGTACTTC,CAIRTLTGASYEQYF
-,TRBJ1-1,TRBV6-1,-,TGTGCCAGCAGTCGACCCCGGGGCACTGAAGCTTTCTTT,CASSRPRGTEAFF
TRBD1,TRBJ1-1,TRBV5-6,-,TGTGCTAGCAGCTGGGGACAGGCGGGGATGAACACTGAAGCTTTCTTT,CASSWGQAGMNTEAFF
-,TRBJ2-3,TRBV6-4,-,TGTGCCAGCAGTGACGAGGGGGGGCCCACAGATACGCAGTATTTT,CASSDEGGPTDTQYF
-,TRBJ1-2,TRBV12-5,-,TGTGCTAGTGGTTTGGCGGGTGTCTATGGCTACACCTTC,CASGLAGVYGYTF
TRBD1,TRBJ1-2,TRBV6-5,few,TGTGCCAGCAGTTACAGTCAAGGACAGGGCAAGTTTGGCTACACCTTC,CASSYSQGQGKFGYTF
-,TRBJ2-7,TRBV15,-,TGTGCCACCAGCAGCCAAAGAGGCAGGGCCTATGAGCAGTACTTC,CATSSQRGRAYEQYF
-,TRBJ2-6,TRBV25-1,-,TGTGCCAGCAGTGAATTCGGAGGTTCTGCTTCTTTC,CASSEFGGSASF
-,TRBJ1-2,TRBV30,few,TGTGCCTGGGACAGGACAATAGGCGGCTACACCTTC,CAWDRTIGGYTF
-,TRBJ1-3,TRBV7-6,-,TGTGCCAGCAGCTTAGTTGCTGGCAGGGGCGTCTCTGGAAACACCATATATTTT,CASSLVAGRGVSGNTIYF
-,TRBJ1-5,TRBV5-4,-,TGTGCCAGCAGCACTCAGGGAACGCAGCCCCAGCATTTT,CASSTQGTQPQHF
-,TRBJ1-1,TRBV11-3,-,TGTGCCAGCCCTTGGCTGGGGGCCGAGACTGAAGCTTTCTTT,CASPWLGAETEAFF
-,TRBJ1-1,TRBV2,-,TGTGCCAGAAACCTAGGGGCTTGGGCATCGGCTTTCTTT,CARNLGAWASAFF
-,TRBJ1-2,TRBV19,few,TGTGCCAGTAGTTTCTCGGTTAACTATGGCTACACCTTC,CASSFSVNYGYTF
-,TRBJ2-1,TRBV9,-,TGTGCCAGCAGCCGGGATAGGTCCTACAATGAGCAGTTCTTC,CASSRDRSYNEQFF
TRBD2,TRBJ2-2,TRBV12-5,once,TGTGCTAGTGGTTCCTTGGCGGGGGGAAACACCGGGGAGCTGTTTTTT,CASGSLAGGNTGELFF
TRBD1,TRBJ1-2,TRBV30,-,TGTGCCTGGAGTGCACAGGGGGGTCCCTATGGCTACACCTTC,CAWSAQGGPYGYTF
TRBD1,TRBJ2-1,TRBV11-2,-,TGTGCCAGCAGCCAGGGACAGATACCGTACAATGAGCAGTTCTTC,CASSQGQIPYNEQFF
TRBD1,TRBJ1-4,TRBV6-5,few,TGTGCCAGCAGTACTGGGACAGGGGCTGAAAAACTGTTTTTT,CASSTGTGAEKLFF
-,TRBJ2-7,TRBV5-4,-,TGTGCCAGCAGCTTCGACGGGGAACTCTACGAGCAGTACTTC,CASSFDGELYEQYF
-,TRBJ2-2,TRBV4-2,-,TGTGCCAGCAGCCAAGAGACACAGGGTCCGGTAGCCGGGGAGCTGTTTTTT,CASSQETQGPVAGELFF
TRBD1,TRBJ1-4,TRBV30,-,TGTGCCTGGAGGCCGGGACAGGGGGCAGATGAAAAACTGTTTTTT,CAWRPGQGADEKLFF
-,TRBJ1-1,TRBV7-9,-,TGTGCCAGCAGCTTAGGACAGGTGAACACTGAAGCTTTCTTT,CASSLGQVNTEAFF
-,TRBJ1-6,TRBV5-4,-,TGTATTATGTATCGTAATTCACCCCTCCACTTT,CIMYRNSPLHF
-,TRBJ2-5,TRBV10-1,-,TGCGCCAGCAGTGAGGTCTGGACACCCCAAGAGACCCAGTACTTC,CASSEVWTPQETQYF
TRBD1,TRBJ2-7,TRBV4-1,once,TGCGCCAGCAGCCAAGATCGAGGACAGGGTGTCCACGAGCAGTACTTC,CASSQDRGQGVHEQYF
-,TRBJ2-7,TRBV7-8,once,TGTGCCAGCACCCCGACCTCGGCGGGCTACGAGCAGTACTTC,CASTPTSAGYEQYF
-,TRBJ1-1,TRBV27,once,TGTGCCAGCAGTCCAAGGACAGTTTTTTCGTCCAACACTGAAGCTTTCTTT,CASSPRTVFSSNTEAFF
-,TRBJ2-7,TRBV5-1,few,TGCGCCAGCAGCTCCCAGGGCTACGAGCAGTACTTC,CASSSQGYEQYF
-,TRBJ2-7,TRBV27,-,TGTGCCAGCAGTCCCAAAGGCCCAGGGCTCCTTCGGCACGAGCAGTACTTC,CASSPKGPGLLRHEQYF
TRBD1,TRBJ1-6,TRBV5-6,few,TGTGCCAGCAGCTTACGGACAGGAGGAAATAATTCACCCCTCCACTTT,CASSLRTGGNNSPLHF
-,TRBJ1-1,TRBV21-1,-,TGTGCCAGCAGCAACCCAGGGAGGGGTTACGAGAACACTGAAGCTTTCTTT,CASSNPGRGYENTEAFF